These 14 T cell receptor beta chains share one sample of origin, sequenced in a study of T cells after yellow fever vaccination. TCRdb recomputed calls from the 5' RACE reads with MiXCR, one row per CDR3 protein. The sample has roughly 150,000 distinct CDR3 sequences; approximately 7.7% are singletons. Specimen: CD4+ T cells sorted from PBMCs, collected 5 days after the yellow fever booster vaccination. Receptor source: a man aged 30 to 39 who received the YFV17D yellow fever vaccine.

This clonotype was detected ten times or more. The chain recombines TRBV7-2 with TRBJ1-5, with a weak D call TRBD1 (5 bases). Germline loops: CDR1 SGHTA, CDR2 FQGNSA. Between the trimmed V and J ends, which lost 1 base and 6 bases, there was a span of 10 bases. The CDR3 is 14 amino acids. CDR3 loop: CASSLESGFQPQHF. Here the CDR3 DNA reads TGTGCCAGCAGCTTAGAGTCAGGGTTTCAGCCCCAGCATTTT.

This clonotype showed up just a few times. CDR3: CASSVEGSGYNEQFF. Here the CDR3 DNA reads TGTGCCAGCAGCGTAGAGGGTAGCGGCTACAATGAGCAGTTCTTC. The J gene is TRBJ2-1, the V gene TRBV9; perhaps TRBD2 as D (6 bases). This CDR3 contains 15 residues. Germline V gene lookup returns CDR1 SGDLS and CDR2 YYNGEE. Between the trimmed V and J ends, which lost 0 bases and 3 bases, there was a span of 10 bases.

This clonotype was counted at least ten times. V gene TRBV6-1 combines with J gene TRBJ2-7; 9 bases fit TRBD1. Germline CDR1 reads MNHNS; CDR2 reads SASEGT. The trim removed 0 bases at V and 2 bases at J, leaving 5 bases unmatched. This CDR3 has 16 residues. In DNA form, the CDR3 reads TGTGCCAGCAGTGAAGCGGGGACAGGGAAACCCTACGAGCAGTACTTC. Translated, it gives CASSEAGTGKPYEQYF.

This clonotype was counted ten times or more. V and J are TRBV20-1 and TRBJ2-7, with 12 bases identical to TRBD2. This CDR3 region has 14 residues. CDR1 and CDR2 (germline): DFQATT, SNEGSKA (reference sequence). V lost 6 bases and J lost 4; bases outside the gene matches: 7. DNA of the CDR3: TGCAGTGCCCGACTAGCGGGAGTGGGGTACGAGCAGTACTTC. Its translation: CSARLAGVGYEQYF.

This clonotype was seen at least ten times. The J gene is TRBJ2-7, the V gene TRBV7-2; D not certain. V shed 0 bases and J shed 12 bases, with 15 bases lying between them. Per the germline V gene, CDR1 is SGHTA and CDR2 is FQGNSA. This CDR3 comprises 13 residues. The DNA for the CDR3 is TGTGCCAGCAGCTTAGCGTACGAGGCCGCGTGGTACTTC. This encodes CASSLAYEAAWYF. The variable domain in full, with the rest retrieved from reference TRBV7-2 and TRBJ2-7, is GAGVSQSPSNKVTEKGKDVELRCDPISGHTALYWYRQSLGQGLEFLIYFQGNSAPDKSGLPSDRFSAERTGGSVSTLTIQRTQQEDSAVYLCASSLAYEAAWYFGPGTRLTVT.

There are many counts of this clonotype. The chain links TRBV7-2 to TRBJ1-3, with D unclear. Germline CDR1 is SGHTA and CDR2 is FQGNSA. V shed 5 bases and J shed 1 base, with 15 bases lying between them. This CDR3 spans 16 amino acids. CDR3 DNA sequence: TGTGCCAGCAGCGTTAGGGTCGCGGGGTCTGGAAACACCATATATTTT. This gives the protein CASSVRVAGSGNTIYF.

This clonotype occurred many times. V gene TRBV5-1 combines with J gene TRBJ2-7, with D possibly being TRBD2 (5 bases). V was clipped by 0 bases and J by 6 bases, with 13 bases between them. CDR1 and CDR2 (germline): SGHRS, YFSETQ. The CDR3 covers 14 residues. Written as DNA, the CDR3 is TGCGCCAGCAGCTTGGGTGACTACCCATCCGAGCAGTACTTC. Protein product: CASSLGDYPSEQYF. The variable domain in full, completed from reference TRBV5-1 and TRBJ2-7, reads KAGVTQTPRYLIKTRGQQVTLSCSPISGHRSVSWYQQTPGQGLQFLFEYFSETQRNKGNFPGRFSGRQFSNSRSEMNVSTLELGDSALYLCASSLGDYPSEQYFGPGTRLTVT.

There are many counts of this clonotype. At one end the junction does not follow the germline gene, possibly because of a read error. CDR3: CASSFNKGSGNTTYF. The CDR3 nucleotides read TGTGCCAGCAGCTTTAATAAGGGCTCTGGAAACACCACATATTTT. This rearrangement joins TRBV7-2 to TRBJ1-3; D not resolved. The CDR3 has 15 residues. Germline loops: CDR1 SGHTA, CDR2 FQGNSA.

This clonotype was counted many times. The chain employs TRBV18 and TRBJ2-7; 12 bases agree with TRBD1. After removal of 3 bases from V and 6 bases from J, the junction contained 6 bases not matched to a gene. From germline, CDR1 is KGHSH and CDR2 LQKENI. CDR3 length equals 15 residues. The CDR3 DNA reads as TGTGCCAGCTCACCTCTTGGGACAGGGGGCATCGAGCAGTACTTC. Translating it yields CASSPLGTGGIEQYF.

The V gene is TRBV6-1, the J gene TRBJ2-1; TRBD2 aligns across 8 bases. This CDR3 spans 15 amino acids. Unmatched junction bases numbered 13, after V lost 6 bases and J lost 9 bases. Germline CDR1 reads MNHNS; CDR2 reads SASEGT. This CDR3 reads CASRPAGVFVAEQFF. CDR3 nucleotides: TGTGCCAGCAGGCCAGCGGGAGTTTTCGTCGCTGAGCAGTTCTTC.

This clonotype was seen many times. The gene calls are TRBV5-6 and TRBJ1-5; D is unclear. The germline V gene has CDR1 SGHDT and CDR2 YYEEEE. CDR3 length equals 15 residues. With 3 bases removed from V and 1 base from J, the gap between germline ends came to 11 bases. In DNA form, the CDR3 reads TGTGCCAGCAGCTCCGAAGGACGGAGCAATCAGCCCCAGCATTTT. This sequence encodes CASSSEGRSNQPQHF.

This clonotype turned up a few times. The V call is TRBV18, the J call TRBJ2-6; maybe TRBD1 (6 bases). CDR1 is KGHSH, CDR2 LQKENI, per germline. V lost 6 bases and J 1 base, leaving 19 bases between the germline ends. The CDR3 loop spans 18 amino acids. The CDR3 sequence: CASSENRVGASGANVLTF. As DNA, the CDR3 is TGTGCCAGCTCGGAAAACAGGGTTGGAGCTTCTGGGGCCAACGTCCTGACTTTC.

This clonotype was recorded many times. The V gene is TRBV29-1, the J gene TRBJ2-1, with a possible D match to TRBD2 (6 bases). Per the germline V gene, CDR1 is SQVTM and CDR2 is ANQGSEA. CDR3 size: 12 residues. The V and J ends lost 8 bases and 3 bases respectively, with 11 bases between them. CDR3 protein: CSPVSGYNEQFF. The CDR3 nucleotides read TGCAGCCCGGTTAGCGGCTACAATGAGCAGTTCTTC.

This clonotype was counted ten times or more. This chain links TRBV21-1 with TRBJ2-1; the table calls TRBD2, which could not be checked here. TRBV21-1 is tagged as a pseudogene. CDR3 length: 16 residues. The CDR3 region is CASSLEALAEGNEQFF. For the CDR3, the DNA is TGTGCCAGCAGCCTCGAAGCTCTAGCGGAGGGGAATGAGCAGTTCTTC.